A single sample is the source of the 32 T cell receptor beta chains below, sequenced in a study of blood T cell repertoires in COVID-19. Profiled with immunoSEQ multiplex PCR; TCRdb holds only in-frame clones, not every one. Of over 130,000 clones in the sample, about 83% were seen once. Sequenced: peripheral blood. These receptors all stem from a man younger than 45 with COVID-19, enrolled during active disease.

CDR3 loop: CASSVDTGVEQFF. In nucleotides, the CDR3 is TGTGCCAGCAGCGTAGACACCGGGGTTGAGCAGTTCTTC. The chain employs TRBV9 and TRBJ2-1; D might be TRBD2 (5 bases). This CDR3 is 13 amino acids long. The V gene's germline CDR1 is SGDLS and CDR2 YYNGEE. V lost 0 bases to trimming and J lost 9 bases, with 10 bases between them. The full variable domain, completed using reference TRBV9 and TRBJ2-1, is DSGVTQTPKHLITATGQRVTLRCSPRSGDLSVYWYQQSLDQGLQFLIQYYNGEERAKGNILERFSAQQFPDLHSELNLSSLELGDSALYFCASSVDTGVEQFFGPGTRLTVL.

V gene TRBV6-1 combines with J gene TRBJ1-1; D is undetermined. The germline V gene encodes CDR1 MNHNS and CDR2 SASEGT. V dropped 1 base and J dropped 3 bases, with 12 bases sitting between them. CDR3 length: 15 residues. The CDR3 DNA reads TGTGCCAGCAGTGAAGACACTTTGGCGGACACTGAAGCTTTCTTT. This sequence encodes CASSEDTLADTEAFF.

This clone occurred a few times. The rearrangement links TRBV30 to TRBJ2-7; D is possibly TRBD2 (5 bases). This CDR3 is 11 amino acids long. CDR1 GTSNPN and CDR2 SVGIG come from the germline V gene (reference sequence). Trimming took 5 bases from V and 4 from J, leaving 9 bases between them. This CDR3 reads CAWRGEYEQYF. The DNA of the CDR3 is TGTGCCTGGCGGGGAGAGTACGAGCAGTACTTC.

The chain uses TRBV2 and TRBJ2-2, with D possibly matching TRBD1 (5 bases). Trimming took 8 bases from V and 6 from J, leaving 22 bases between them. Germline-derived CDR1 and CDR2 are SNHLY and FYNNEI. This CDR3 is 16 amino acids long. The CDR3 protein is CASESSGPKGPGELFF. In DNA form, the CDR3 reads TGTGCCAGCGAGAGTTCCGGGCCAAAGGGGCCCGGGGAGCTGTTTTTT.

This clone has only one observation. The CDR3 DNA follows: TGTGCCAGCAGCTTAAATCAGGGGTCGGGCTACACCTTC. Amino acids: CASSLNQGSGYTF. The chain recombines TRBV7-3 with TRBJ1-2; D perhaps matches TRBD1 (6 bases). The V gene's germline CDR1 is SGHTA and CDR2 FQGTGA. The V end lost 1 base, the J end lost 8 bases, and 11 bases lay between the germline ends. The CDR3 has 13 amino acids.

The chain couples TRBV7-2 to TRBJ2-3; possible D gene TRBD1, 5 bases. The germline V gene has CDR1 SGHTA and CDR2 FQGNSA. The ends were cut back, 5 bases at V and 2 bases at J, with 20 bases in the middle. The CDR3 is 17 amino acids. The CDR3 is CASSPRGGTVPTDTQYF. The CDR3 bases are TGTGCCAGCAGCCCTAGGGGCGGCACGGTACCCACAGATACGCAGTATTTT.

J is TRBJ2-7 and V is TRBV10-3, with TRBD2 matching over 9 bases. Germline loops: CDR1 ENHRY, CDR2 SYGVKD. This CDR3 region has 15 residues. V lost 3 bases to trimming and J lost 4 bases; unmatched junction nucleotides: 7. The CDR3 nucleotides read TGTGCCATCAGTGACATTAGCGGGAGTTCTTACGAGCAGTACTTC. Translating gives CAISDISGSSYEQYF.

This clone came up once. This sequence joins TRBV6-5 and TRBJ2-2; 8 bases agree with TRBD1. The CDR3 spans 14 residues. The junction had 6 bases not matched to a gene; V was cut back by 8 bases and J by 4 bases. Germline loops: CDR1 MNHEY, CDR2 SVGAGI. The CDR3 sequence is CASFQGAGTGELFF. The CDR3 DNA sequence: TGTGCCAGCTTTCAGGGGGCGGGCACCGGGGAGCTGTTTTTT.

This chain uses TRBV4-1 with TRBJ2-1; 8 bases line up with TRBD1. This CDR3 contains 16 residues. With V trimmed by 3 bases and J by 7 bases, 11 bases remained unmatched. Per the germline V gene, CDR1 is MGHRA and CDR2 is YSYEKL. The CDR3 DNA reads as TGCGCCAGCAGCCAGGGTGGACAGGGTCGGGCAAATGAGCAGTTCTTC. Residues: CASSQGGQGRANEQFF.

The CDR3 bases are TGCAGCGTTGACAGGGGCCACGAGCAGTACTTC. It is translated as CSVDRGHEQYF. This rearrangement joins TRBV29-1 to TRBJ2-7; TRBD1 is a possible D gene (6 bases). The CDR3 loop spans 11 amino acids. Germline CDR1 SQVTM, CDR2 ANQGSEA. V was shortened by 3 bases and J by 5 bases, with 8 bases between the two germline ends.

The chain is built from TRBV9 and TRBJ2-3; 14 nucleotides match TRBD2. The CDR3 runs to 17 residues. V gave up 4 bases and J gave up 0 bases; unmatched junction bases: 4. CDR1 SGDLS and CDR2 YYNGEE come from the germline V gene. CDR3 protein: CASSRTSGRSSTDTQYF. DNA for the CDR3: TGTGCCAGCAGCCGGACTAGCGGGAGGTCGAGCACAGATACGCAGTATTTT. Using reference TRBV9 and TRBJ2-3 for the parts outside the CDR3, the full variable domain is DSGVTQTPKHLITATGQRVTLRCSPRSGDLSVYWYQQSLDQGLQFLIQYYNGEERAKGNILERFSAQQFPDLHSELNLSSLELGDSALYFCASSRTSGRSSTDTQYFGPGTRLTVL.

This chain uses TRBV28 with TRBJ2-7; 15 bases line up with TRBD2. The germline V gene has CDR1 MDHEN and CDR2 SYDVKM. The CDR3 consists of 17 residues. The V segment lost 7 bases and the J segment 3 bases; nucleotides outside the gene matches: 10. CDR3 nucleotide sequence: TGTGCCAGCAATAAGGTGGGACTAGCGGGAGGCAACTACGAGCAGTACTTC. As protein: CASNKVGLAGGNYEQYF.

The rearrangement joins TRBV7-2 to TRBJ1-5, with 7 bases aligning to TRBD1. This CDR3 is 15 amino acids long. J was trimmed by 3 bases and V by 4 bases; bases with no gene match: 6. Per germline, CDR1 SGHTA and CDR2 FQGNSA. The CDR3 loop reads CASSSGQAINQPQHF. DNA for the CDR3: TGTGCCAGCAGCTCCGGACAGGCTATCAATCAGCCCCAGCATTTT.

The chain couples TRBV5-1 to TRBJ2-1; D is ambiguous. Germline V CDR1 and CDR2: SGHRS, YFSETQ. The V end was cut by 0 bases, the J end by 0 bases, with 7 bases between. There are 15 residues in the CDR3. The CDR3 region has the DNA TGCGCCAGCAGCTTGGGGCGGAGCTCCTACAATGAGCAGTTCTTC. Protein sequence: CASSLGRSSYNEQFF. The full variable domain, rest sourced from reference TRBV5-1 and TRBJ2-1, is KAGVTQTPRYLIKTRGQQVTLSCSPISGHRSVSWYQQTPGQGLQFLFEYFSETQRNKGNFPGRFSGRQFSNSRSEMNVSTLELGDSALYLCASSLGRSSYNEQFFGPGTRLTVL.

CDR3 coding DNA: TGTGCCAGCAGTTACTTACTGGGACTAGCGGGAGAGTCTGGGGAGACCCAGTACTTC. It translates to CASSYLLGLAGESGETQYF. The V call is TRBV6-2 or TRBV6-3, the J call TRBJ2-5, with TRBD2 matching 14 bases. CDR1 is MNHEY and CDR2 is SVGEGT in the germline V gene. V shed 1 base, J shed 5 bases, and the junction held 12 bases outside the gene matches. CDR3 length: 19 amino acids.

The chain couples TRBV6-6 to TRBJ2-1; maybe TRBD2 (6 bases). The CDR3 length is 14 residues. Germline V gene lookup returns CDR1 MNHNY and CDR2 SVGAGI (reference sequence). V lost 2 bases to trimming and J lost 8 bases, with 13 bases between them. The CDR3, as DNA: TGTGCCAGCAGTTACCAACTAGCTCCCCATGAGCAGTTCTTC. Protein product: CASSYQLAPHEQFF.

The CDR3 here is CASSLGVYEQYF. The CDR3 DNA reads as TGTGCCAGCAGCTTGGGAGTCTACGAGCAGTACTTC. This chain joins TRBV5-8 and TRBJ2-7; no reliable D call. Trimming removed 0 bases from V and 3 bases from J, with 4 bases in between. Germline CDR1 reads SGHTS; CDR2 reads YDEGEE. This CDR3 comprises 12 residues. The whole variable domain, filled in from reference TRBV5-8 and TRBJ2-7, reads EAGVTQSPTHLIKTRGQQATLRCSPISGHTSVYWYQQALGLGLQFLLWYDEGEERNRGNFPPRFSGRQFPNYSSELNVNALELEDSALYLCASSLGVYEQYFGPGTRLTVT.

The V gene is TRBV11-1, the J gene TRBJ2-7, with 7 bases fitting TRBD1. This CDR3 is built from 14 residues. J lost 5 bases, V lost 0 bases, and 4 bases had no gene match. CDR1 SGHAT and CDR2 FQDESV come from the germline V gene (reference sequence). The CDR3 DNA sequence: TGTGCCAGCAGCTTAGCGGGACAGTCCCACGAGCAGTACTTC. Translating it yields CASSLAGQSHEQYF.

The chain uses TRBV30 and TRBJ2-5; TRBD1 matches 9 bases. The CDR3 runs 13 residues. V was pared by 5 bases and J by 1 base, with 2 bases of the junction left unmatched. The germline CDR1 and CDR2 sequences are GTSNPN and SVGIG (reference sequence). In DNA form, the CDR3 reads TGTGCCTGGTCGACAGGGGGCCAAGAGACCCAGTACTTC. It yields the protein CAWSTGGQETQYF.

The chain recombines TRBV7-2 with TRBJ2-6, with D hard to call. This CDR3 comprises 15 residues. The germline V gene has CDR1 SGHTA and CDR2 FQGNSA. V lost 4 bases and J 4 bases, leaving 11 bases between the germline ends. The CDR3 loop is CASSSGSGGANVLTF. DNA for the CDR3: TGTGCCAGCAGCTCAGGCTCTGGGGGGGCCAACGTCCTGACTTTC.

The V call is TRBV9, the J call TRBJ2-2, with D tentatively TRBD1 (5 bases). V lost 0 bases, J lost 7 bases, and 13 bases lay in between. This CDR3 comprises 15 residues. Germline V gene lookup returns CDR1 SGDLS and CDR2 YYNGEE. The CDR3, as DNA: TGTGCCAGCAGCGTAGTGGAAGGGGCGAACGGGGAGCTGTTTTTT. As protein: CASSVVEGANGELFF. Full variable domain (missing parts from reference TRBV9 and TRBJ2-2): DSGVTQTPKHLITATGQRVTLRCSPRSGDLSVYWYQQSLDQGLQFLIQYYNGEERAKGNILERFSAQQFPDLHSELNLSSLELGDSALYFCASSVVEGANGELFFGEGSRLTVL.

The chain couples TRBV28 to TRBJ1-6, with D possibly TRBD1 on 6 matching bases. Germline assignment: CDR1 MDHEN and CDR2 SYDVKM. V lost 5 bases, J lost 7 bases, and 18 bases lay in between. The CDR3 has 16 residues. DNA for the CDR3: TGTGCCAGCAGTCTCTCGTACAGGGTCCGAAATTCACCCCTCCACTTT. Its translation: CASSLSYRVRNSPLHF.

The chain couples TRBV5-6 to TRBJ1-2, with 8 nucleotides matching TRBD1. Trimming removed 4 bases from V and 7 bases from J; junction bases left unmatched: 6. This CDR3 is 13 amino acids long. Germline CDR1 and CDR2: SGHDT and YYEEEE. This chain's CDR3 is CASSHPTGGGYTF. CDR3 coding DNA: TGTGCCAGCAGCCATCCCACAGGGGGTGGCTACACCTTC.

This clone has more than one count but fewer than ten. The chain links TRBV5-4 to TRBJ2-1, with a tentative D call TRBD2 (5 bases). Trimming left V 3 bases short and J 3 bases short, with 10 bases between. The CDR3 sequence is 14 residues long. The germline CDR1 and CDR2 sequences are SGHNT and YYREEE (reference sequence). CDR3 in DNA: TGTGCCAGCAGCTCCGGACTCGACTACAATGAGCAGTTCTTC. Its protein product is CASSSGLDYNEQFF.

A few counts support this clone. V gene TRBV30 combines with J gene TRBJ2-7; 7 nucleotides match TRBD1. The V gene end was trimmed by 5 bases and the J gene end by 5 bases; junction bases not matched to a gene: 6. The CDR3 is made up of 12 amino acids. Germline V CDR1 and CDR2: GTSNPN, SVGIG (reference sequence). The CDR3 DNA sequence: TGTGCCTGGTGTCAGGGGGTCCACGAGCAGTACTTC. This codes for CAWCQGVHEQYF.

The chain employs TRBV6-5 and TRBJ1-5, with 9 bases identical to TRBD1. Looked up from germline, CDR1 is MNHEY and CDR2 is SVGAGI. The V gene end was trimmed by 6 bases and the J gene end by 0 bases; junction bases not matched to a gene: 3. The CDR3 contains 15 residues. CDR3 sequence: CASSRTGDSNQPQHF. The DNA of the CDR3 is TGTGCCAGCAGCCGGACAGGGGATAGCAATCAGCCCCAGCATTTT.

The V call is TRBV2, the J call TRBJ1-2, with D possibly matching TRBD1 (5 bases). The CDR3 has 13 residues. V lost 1 base and J lost 7, with 10 bases in between. Germline assignment: CDR1 SNHLY and CDR2 FYNNEI. CDR3: CASSEEGRVGYTF. CDR3 nucleotide sequence: TGTGCCAGCAGTGAAGAGGGGAGGGTTGGCTACACCTTC.

This clone has only one observation. The chain employs TRBV18 and TRBJ2-7; 10 nucleotides align to TRBD2. This CDR3 has 14 residues. The J segment lost 3 bases and the V segment lost 6 bases, leaving 5 bases of the junction unmatched. CDR1 is KGHSH, CDR2 LQKENI, per germline. The CDR3: CASSQAGGDYEQYF. CDR3 sequence (DNA): TGTGCCAGCTCTCAAGCGGGAGGGGACTACGAGCAGTACTTC. Full variable domain (rest looked up from reference TRBV18 and TRBJ2-7): NAGVMQNPRHLVRRRGQEARLRCSPMKGHSHVYWYRQLPEEGLKFMVYLQKENIIDESGMPKERFSAEFPKEGPSILRIQQVVRGDSAAYFCASSQAGGDYEQYFGPGTRLTVT.

The CDR3 loop is CASSFEAGRTYEQYF. Here the CDR3 DNA reads TGTGCCAGCAGTTTTGAGGCAGGGAGGACCTACGAGCAGTACTTC. This chain joins TRBV27 and TRBJ2-7; D possibly corresponds to TRBD2 (6 bases). The length of the CDR3 is 15 residues. CDR1 MNHEY and CDR2 SMNVEV come from the germline V gene (reference sequence). Trimming took off 3 bases at V and 2 bases at J, with 14 bases between the two ends.

This chain links TRBV6-1 with TRBJ2-5; tentative D call: TRBD2 (6 bases). This CDR3 spans 15 amino acids. Trimming removed 2 bases at V and 2 bases at J, with 12 bases between. Germline CDR1 reads MNHNS; CDR2 reads SASEGT. The CDR3 spells CASSEYGLRQETQYF. The CDR3 coding sequence is TGTGCCAGCAGTGAATATGGACTACGGCAAGAGACCCAGTACTTC.

J is TRBJ1-6 and V is TRBV5-4; D is unclear. CDR3 length: 14 amino acids. V lost 2 bases to trimming and J lost 5 bases, with 8 bases between them. Per the germline V gene, CDR1 is SGHNT and CDR2 is YYREEE (reference sequence). The CDR3 coding sequence is TGTGCCAGCAGCTTATACGGGAATAATTCACCCCTCCACTTT. Translated: CASSLYGNNSPLHF. Full variable domain (outside the CDR3, taken from reference TRBV5-4 and TRBJ1-6): ETGVTQSPTHLIKTRGQQVTLRCSSQSGHNTVSWYQQALGQGPQFIFQYYREEENGRGNFPPRFSGLQFPNYSSELNVNALELDDSALYLCASSLYGNNSPLHFGNGTRLTVT.

The chain recombines TRBV6-1 with TRBJ2-7; D might be TRBD2 (7 bases). The CDR3 consists of 16 residues. The V end was cut by 3 bases, the J end by 2 bases, with 17 bases between. Germline lookup yields CDR1 MNHNS and CDR2 SASEGT. The chain's CDR3 is CASSDPLGEGAYEQYF. The DNA of the CDR3 is TGTGCCAGCAGTGACCCTTTGGGGGAGGGGGCCTACGAGCAGTACTTC.